The clone carrying this T cell receptor beta chain was counted a single time. What it recognizes is unknown. Mismatch with germline at one junction end may stem from a read error. Samples came from axillary lymph nodes draining the breast cancer. MiXCR was run by TCRdb on the multiplex PCR reads, yielding one entry per CDR3 protein. In the table there are 180,000 or so distinct CDR3 sequences, 33% of which are singletons. This sample was included in a study of breast tumors, draining lymph nodes, adjacent tissues. Whole-study findings and limits: Tumors had less TCR diversity than lymph nodes, more than nontumor tissue. The data were judged consistent with most tumor T cells coming from lymph node and expanding in tumor. The lymph node origin of tumor T cells was framed as consistent with a hypothesis, not demonstrated. Tumor and nontumor repertoires were significantly more similar in luminal-like than in basal-like breast cancer.

Germline V gene lookup returns CDR1 ENHRY and CDR2 SYGVKD. The CDR3 has 13 residues. This receptor was taken from a female donor with breast cancer. Some clones in this sample may be carry-over from other donors' samples. The specimen sequenced was axillary lymph node tissue. This rearrangement joins TRBV10-3 to TRBJ1-3; D ambiguous. The CDR3 DNA is TGTGCCATCAGTAATGAATTTGGAACCACCATATATTTC. It translates to CAISNEFGTTIYF.